Shown below are 25 T cell receptor beta chains from a single sample sequenced in a study of vaccination and CD4 T cells after COVID-19. Treatment of the sample: approximately nine-day PBMC culture with coronavirus spike peptide pools or control peptides (ViraFEST assay). No antigen has been assigned to these receptors. Oncomine TCR Beta short-read sequencing was applied to DNA from cultured CD4+ T cells. Each CDR3 protein gets one entry after TCRdb re-called the PCR reads with MiXCR. This sample yields 15,000 to 20,000 distinct CDR3 sequences, of which 60% to 70% are seen a single time; 7.8% belongs to the top ten. Material: CD4+ T cells from blood, cultured in vitro. The receptors originated from a human donor who had recovered from COVID-19.

CDR3 amino acids: CSAPAADTQYF. Written as DNA, the CDR3 is TGCAGTGCACCCGCCGCAGATACGCAGTATTTT. The chain uses TRBV20-1 and TRBJ2-3; D is uncertain. V shed 6 bases and J shed 4 bases, with 8 bases lying between them. In germline, CDR1 is DFQATT, CDR2 SNEGSKA (reference sequence). The CDR3 runs to 11 residues.

V usage is TRBV18 and J usage is TRBJ2-1; a weak D match, TRBD1 (6 bases). The CDR3 loop spans 15 amino acids. The germline gives CDR1 KGHSH, CDR2 LQKENI. Between the trimmed V and J ends, which lost 4 bases and 6 bases, there was a span of 16 bases. CDR3 sequence (DNA): TGTGCCAGCTCACGGGCACAGGGAATCTCCAATGAGCAGTTCTTC. Translated: CASSRAQGISNEQFF.

V and J are TRBV24-1 and TRBJ1-5; no clear D gene. CDR1 KGHDR and CDR2 SFDVKD come from the germline V gene. With 3 bases removed from V and 0 bases from J, the gap between germline ends came to 5 bases. This CDR3 is 14 amino acids long. CDR3 loop: CATSDPYSNQPQHF. CDR3 nucleotides: TGTGCCACCAGTGATCCTTATAGCAATCAGCCCCAGCATTTT.

V is TRBV7-2 and J is TRBJ2-2, with 10 bases matching TRBD2. The germline CDR1 and CDR2 sequences are SGHTA and FQGNSA. Germline trimming cut 4 bases from V and 6 bases from J; bases unmatched to any gene: 8. The CDR3 sequence is 16 residues long. The CDR3 region has the DNA TGTGCCAGCAGCTCCGAAGCGGGGGGGGGCCCCGGGGAGCTGTTTTTT. This translates into CASSSEAGGGPGELFF.

The sample holds a few counts of this clonotype. This CDR3 is CASKDSDYNEQFF. The CDR3 coding sequence is TGTGCCAGCAAGGACAGTGATTACAATGAGCAGTTCTTC. The chain has TRBV6-1 and TRBJ2-1; tentatively, D is TRBD1 (6 bases). This CDR3 spans 13 amino acids. V lost 7 bases and J 4 bases, leaving 11 bases between the germline ends. CDR1 and CDR2 from the germline V gene are MNHNS and SASEGT.

This clonotype was detected a few times. This chain connects TRBV6-1 to TRBJ1-2, with D hard to call. The CDR3 is 11 amino acids. V was cut by 4 bases and J by 6 bases, with 6 bases left in between. The germline gives CDR1 MNHNS, CDR2 SASEGT. CDR3 DNA sequence: TGTGCCAGCAGTGGCCCCGATGGCTACACCTTC. Translating gives CASSGPDGYTF.

A few counts support this clonotype. The rearrangement links TRBV12-1 to TRBJ2-2; TRBD1, the table's D call, lacks a check against the DNA. TRBV12-1 is termed a pseudogene. The CDR3 is 17 residues long. Here the CDR3 DNA reads TGTGCCAGCAGCTTTGGGGAAGGGCAGGGGAACACCGGGGAGCTGTTTTTT. It is translated as CASSFGEGQGNTGELFF.

By sample fraction, this clonotype is medium-sized. This chain uses TRBV12-3 or TRBV12-4 with TRBJ2-3; the D is unclear. CDR3 length equals 12 residues. The V and J ends lost 2 bases and 11 bases respectively, with 11 bases between them. The DNA for the CDR3 is TGTGCCAGCAGTTTAAAGGCCCAGGTGCAGTATTTT. Its protein product is CASSLKAQVQYF.

The chain has TRBV20-1 and TRBJ1-3; D remains unclear. CDR1 is DFQATT and CDR2 is SNEGSKA in the germline V gene (reference sequence). Deletions cut 6 bases from V and 4 bases from J, with 10 bases between. The CDR3 contains 12 residues. The CDR3 sequence: CSAPSGGNTIYF. The CDR3 nucleotides are TGCAGTGCCCCGAGCGGGGGAAACACCATATATTTT.

The V and J genes are TRBV30 and TRBJ1-2; 12 nucleotides match TRBD1. The germline V gene has CDR1 GTSNPN and CDR2 SVGIG (reference sequence). Germline trimming cut 5 bases from V and 8 bases from J; bases unmatched to any gene: 9. This CDR3 is built from 14 residues. The CDR3 region has the DNA TGTGCCTGGGGTATAGCCGGGACAGGGGGCGGCTACACCTTC. This translates into CAWGIAGTGGGYTF.

This clonotype qualifies as large (0.1 to 1%). The J gene is TRBJ1-5, the V gene TRBV19, with D tentatively TRBD1 (5 bases). The germline CDR1 and CDR2 sequences are LNHDA and SQIVND (reference sequence). Trimming removed 3 bases at V and 1 base at J, with 10 bases between. The CDR3 is 15 amino acids. CDR3 coding DNA: TGTGCCAGTAGTATCAATAGGGGAAGCAATCAGCCCCAGCATTTT. It yields the protein CASSINRGSNQPQHF.

This chain links TRBV12-3 or TRBV12-4 with TRBJ2-7; 7 nucleotides agree with TRBD1. J lost 5 bases, V lost 6 bases, and 7 bases had no gene match. The CDR3 covers 13 residues. This CDR3 reads CASRSFQGDEQYF. The DNA of the CDR3 is TGTGCCAGCAGGAGTTTCCAGGGGGACGAGCAGTACTTC.

The V and J genes are TRBV20-1 and TRBJ2-2; D uncertain. Per germline, CDR1 DFQATT and CDR2 SNEGSKA (reference sequence). This CDR3 is built from 13 residues. Between the trimmed V and J ends, which lost 1 base and 4 bases, there was a span of 7 bases. In DNA form, the CDR3 reads TGCAGTGCTAGAGGACACGGCACCGGGGAGCTGTTTTTT. Translated: CSARGHGTGELFF.

This clonotype was seen only a few times. The chain uses TRBV28 and TRBJ1-5; 9 bases align to TRBD1. The CDR3 is 15 residues long. Germline V gives CDR1 MDHEN, CDR2 SYDVKM. V shed 4 bases and J 5 bases; nucleotides not matched to a gene: 6. The CDR3 region has the DNA TGTGCCAGCAGTTCTCCATGGACAGGGGATCAGCCCCAGCATTTT. Its translation is CASSSPWTGDQPQHF.

The genes are TRBV12-3 or TRBV12-4 and TRBJ2-3; 14 nucleotides align to TRBD2. The CDR3 contains 17 residues. The J segment lost 6 bases and the V segment lost 6 bases, leaving 11 bases of the junction unmatched. CDR3 region: CASSVGTSGSMRDTQYF. CDR3 bases: TGTGCCAGCAGCGTAGGGACTAGCGGGAGTATGAGGGATACGCAGTATTTT.

The CDR3 loop is CASSAEVNQPQHF. DNA for the CDR3: TGTGCCAGCAGTGCGGAAGTTAATCAGCCCCAGCATTTT. This chain joins TRBV6-4 and TRBJ1-5; D call uncertain. In germline, CDR1 is MRHNA, CDR2 SNTAGT. The CDR3 loop spans 13 amino acids. The V end was cut by 4 bases, the J end by 4 bases, with 8 bases between.

J is TRBJ2-5 and V is TRBV7-2; 8 bases map to TRBD2. The V gene's germline CDR1 is SGHTA and CDR2 FQGNSA. This CDR3 comprises 18 residues. Trimming at V came to 5 bases and at J to 2 bases, leaving 16 bases not matched to a gene. CDR3 amino acids: CASSLYGAGGPLQETQYF. The CDR3, as DNA: TGTGCCAGCAGCCTCTACGGGGCGGGAGGCCCCCTTCAAGAGACCCAGTACTTC.

In nucleotides, the CDR3 is TGTGCCATCAGTGAGGGGGCGGGAGGGCCACACTACAATGAGCAGTTCTTC. Translation: CAISEGAGGPHYNEQFF. The rearrangement uses TRBV10-3 and TRBJ2-1; the match to TRBD2 covers 9 bases. Trimming at V came to 2 bases and at J to 3 bases, leaving 8 bases not matched to a gene. Germline CDR1 and CDR2: ENHRY and SYGVKD. This CDR3 contains 17 residues.

The V and J genes are TRBV20-1 and TRBJ2-3; 10 positions agree with TRBD2. The CDR3 extends over 15 amino acids. Germline trimming cut 3 bases from V and 7 bases from J; bases unmatched to any gene: 10. Germline V CDR1 and CDR2: DFQATT, SNEGSKA (reference sequence). The CDR3 region is CSASPLAGEKNTQYF. In DNA, the CDR3 is TGCAGTGCTAGTCCTCTAGCGGGAGAAAAAAATACGCAGTATTTT.

The J gene is TRBJ1-5, the V gene TRBV7-6; weak D call: TRBD1 (5 bases). Germline V gene data show CDR1 as SGHVS and CDR2 as FNYEAQ. V lost 3 bases to trimming and J lost 5 bases, with 8 bases between them. CDR3 length equals 13 residues. The CDR3 region has the DNA TGTGCCAGCAGCTTCGGAGGGGATCAGCCCCAGCATTTT. It specifies CASSFGGDQPQHF. The full variable domain, rest sourced from reference TRBV7-6 and TRBJ1-5, is GAGVSQSPRYKVTKRGQDVALRCDPISGHVSLYWYRQALGQGPEFLTYFNYEAQQDKSGLPNDRFSAERPEGSISTLTIQRTEQRDSAMYRCASSFGGDQPQHFGDGTRLSIL.

J is TRBJ1-5 and V is TRBV24-1, with 8 bases identical to TRBD1. V was pared by 3 bases and J by 5 bases, with 8 bases of the junction left unmatched. From germline, CDR1 is KGHDR and CDR2 SFDVKD. The CDR3 contains 16 residues. DNA of the CDR3: TGTGCCACCAGTGATCGGACAGGGACCCAGGATCAGCCCCAGCATTTT. It codes for CATSDRTGTQDQPQHF.

This clonotype was seen only a few times. The chain links TRBV20-1 to TRBJ2-7; perhaps TRBD2 as D (5 bases). Per germline, CDR1 DFQATT and CDR2 SNEGSKA (reference sequence). V lost 6 bases to trimming and J lost 3 bases, with 15 bases between them. The CDR3 has 13 amino acids. CDR3 DNA sequence: TGCAGTGCCCCTTCCGGGGAGTTCTACGAGCAGTACTTC. Protein: CSAPSGEFYEQYF.

This clonotype was seen a handful of times. V is TRBV7-9 and J is TRBJ1-1, with D possibly TRBD1 on 6 matching bases. Trimming removed 6 bases from V and 1 base from J, with 12 bases in between. The V gene's germline CDR1 is SEHNR and CDR2 FQNEAQ (reference sequence). The length of the CDR3 is 14 residues. Here the CDR3 reads CASSLQGKNTEAFF. CDR3 coding DNA: TGTGCCAGCAGTTTACAGGGTAAGAACACTGAAGCTTTCTTT.

The chain employs TRBV7-3 and TRBJ2-1; no reliable D call. Between the trimmed V and J ends, which lost 8 bases and 6 bases, there was a span of 2 bases. This CDR3 region has 9 residues. Germline V CDR1 and CDR2: SGHTA, FQGTGA. CDR3 residues: CASVNEQFF. The CDR3 DNA follows: TGTGCCAGCGTCAATGAGCAGTTCTTC.

This clonotype has more than one count but fewer than ten. The V and J genes are TRBV11-1 and TRBJ2-5, with unresolved D. V gave up 1 base and J gave up 3 bases, with 9 bases separating them. Germline CDR1 SGHAT, CDR2 FQDESV (reference sequence). This CDR3 has 14 amino acids. CDR3 nucleotides: TGTGCCAGCAGCTTAGTCGATGTCGAAGAGACCCAGTACTTC. Its protein product is CASSLVDVEETQYF.